A selection of T cell receptor beta chains follows, all from one sample in a study of cytomegalovirus exposure and HLA in healthy donors. Measured with immunoSEQ multiplex PCR; TCRdb has only the in-frame clones, and not every one. The table lists almost 35,000 clones. Sequencing was done on a sample of PBMCs. Receptor source: a woman aged 40 to 55 in good health and CMV-seropositive. Both conserved end residues are part of each CDR3. Fields, in order: J gene, V gene, D gene, CDR3 protein, CDR3 DNA. D genes are given only for firm matches.

j_gene: TRBJ1-5; v_gene: TRBV30; d_gene: TRBD1; CDR3aa: CAWSAGQGQSQPQHF; CDR3nt: TGTGCCTGGAGTGCTGGACAGGGACAGAGTCAGCCCCAGCATTTT
j_gene: TRBJ2-7; v_gene: TRBV7-2; d_gene: TRBD2; CDR3aa: CASSLQASGSYEQYF; CDR3nt: TGTGCCAGCAGCTTACAGGCTAGCGGGAGTTACGAGCAGTACTTC
j_gene: TRBJ2-7; v_gene: TRBV10-3; d_gene: .; CDR3aa: CAISTSGYEQYF; CDR3nt: TGTGCCATCAGTACGTCAGGCTACGAGCAGTACTTC
j_gene: TRBJ2-2; v_gene: TRBV12-5; d_gene: TRBD1; CDR3aa: CASGLVFMSDRKKNTGELFF; CDR3nt: TGTGCTAGTGGTTTGGTATTTATGTCGGACAGGAAGAAGAACACCGGGGAGCTGTTTTTT
j_gene: TRBJ2-2; v_gene: TRBV5-4; d_gene: .; CDR3aa: CASSPGGRGDTGELFF; CDR3nt: TGTGCCAGCAGCCCGGGAGGCAGGGGCGACACCGGGGAGCTGTTTTTT
j_gene: TRBJ2-7; v_gene: TRBV27; d_gene: TRBD1; CDR3aa: CASRNQGAGSYEQYF; CDR3nt: TGTGCCAGCAGAAACCAGGGGGCAGGCTCCTACGAGCAGTACTTC
j_gene: TRBJ2-7; v_gene: TRBV7-2; d_gene: TRBD2; CDR3aa: CASSLTSGRAGEQYF; CDR3nt: TGTGCCAGCAGCCTCACTAGCGGGAGGGCCGGCGAGCAGTACTTC
j_gene: TRBJ2-7; v_gene: TRBV9; d_gene: TRBD1; CDR3aa: CASSRTGLNSYEQYF; CDR3nt: TGTGCCAGCAGCAGGACAGGTTTGAACTCCTACGAGCAGTACTTC
j_gene: TRBJ2-7; v_gene: TRBV7-9; d_gene: TRBD1; CDR3aa: CASSSERDRGNEQYF; CDR3nt: TGTGCCAGCAGCTCAGAGCGGGACAGGGGCAACGAGCAGTACTTC
j_gene: TRBJ2-2; v_gene: TRBV13; d_gene: .; CDR3aa: CASSYFKSGELFF; CDR3nt: TGTGCCAGCAGCTACTTCAAGTCCGGGGAGCTGTTTTTT
j_gene: TRBJ2-5; v_gene: TRBV10-3; d_gene: TRBD1; CDR3aa: CAIRAGGGTGETQYF; CDR3nt: TGTGCCATCAGGGCTGGTGGGGGGACAGGAGAGACCCAGTACTTC
j_gene: TRBJ1-5; v_gene: TRBV6-4; d_gene: .; CDR3aa: CASSDSPGVVNQPQHF; CDR3nt: TGTGCCAGCAGTGATAGTCCGGGGGTGGTCAATCAGCCCCAGCATTTT
j_gene: TRBJ2-7; v_gene: TRBV4-2; d_gene: TRBD1; CDR3aa: CASSQAGQAYEQYF; CDR3nt: TGTGCCAGCAGCCAAGCGGGACAGGCGTACGAGCAGTACTTC
j_gene: TRBJ1-1; v_gene: TRBV5-1; d_gene: .; CDR3aa: CASSSLPQKMNTEAFF; CDR3nt: TGCGCCAGCAGCTCACTACCTCAAAAAATGAACACTGAAGCTTTCTTT
j_gene: TRBJ1-5; v_gene: TRBV28; d_gene: .; CDR3aa: CASSLATGKNQPQHF; CDR3nt: TGTGCCAGCAGCCTGGCTACAGGGAAGAATCAGCCCCAGCATTTT
j_gene: TRBJ1-5; v_gene: TRBV6-6; d_gene: TRBD1; CDR3aa: CASRWDRGNQPQHF; CDR3nt: TGTGCCAGCAGGTGGGACAGGGGGAATCAGCCCCAGCATTTT
j_gene: TRBJ2-2; v_gene: TRBV5-4; d_gene: TRBD1; CDR3aa: CASRWGSRTGSLTGELFF; CDR3nt: TGTGCCAGCAGATGGGGGTCAAGGACAGGGTCTTTAACCGGGGAGCTGTTTTTT
j_gene: TRBJ1-2; v_gene: TRBV15; d_gene: TRBD1; CDR3aa: CATSRDYTTGYGYTF; CDR3nt: TGTGCCACCAGCAGAGATTACACGACAGGGTATGGCTACACCTTC
j_gene: TRBJ2-1; v_gene: TRBV7-4; d_gene: TRBD1; CDR3aa: CASSSRVGQGLDEQFF; CDR3nt: TGTGCCAGCAGCTCCAGGGTGGGACAGGGCCTTGATGAGCAGTTCTTC
j_gene: TRBJ1-1; v_gene: TRBV6-4; d_gene: TRBD1; CDR3aa: CASSDSTYKLKLDRESCLTEAFF; CDR3nt: TGTGCCAGCAGTGACTCGACATACAAGTTGAAGTTGGACAGGGAAAGCTGCCTAACTGAAGCTTTCTTT
j_gene: TRBJ2-3; v_gene: TRBV4-1; d_gene: .; CDR3aa: CASSQALGDTQYF; CDR3nt: TGCGCCAGCAGCCAAGCCCTCGGTGATACGCAGTATTTT
j_gene: TRBJ1-1; v_gene: TRBV28; d_gene: .; CDR3aa: CASSFSRDMNTEAFF; CDR3nt: TGTGCCAGCAGTTTCTCCCGAGATATGAACACTGAAGCTTTCTTT
j_gene: TRBJ1-2; v_gene: TRBV18; d_gene: .; CDR3aa: CASSPVGDYGYTF; CDR3nt: TGTGCCAGCTCACCGGTCGGAGACTATGGCTACACCTTC
j_gene: TRBJ1-3; v_gene: TRBV11-3; d_gene: .; CDR3aa: CASSLDLARAPGNTIYF; CDR3nt: TGTGCCAGCAGCTTAGATCTGGCCAGGGCTCCTGGAAACACCATATATTTT
j_gene: TRBJ2-1; v_gene: TRBV6-1; d_gene: .; CDR3aa: CASSLGKGGEFF; CDR3nt: TGTGCCAGCAGTCTTGGGAAGGGGGGGGAGTTCTTC
j_gene: TRBJ1-2; v_gene: TRBV9; d_gene: .; CDR3aa: CASSVDQGINYGYTF; CDR3nt: TGTGCCAGCAGCGTAGATCAGGGGATTAACTATGGCTACACCTTC
j_gene: TRBJ1-1; v_gene: TRBV28; d_gene: TRBD1; CDR3aa: CASSRDSENTEAFF; CDR3nt: TGTGCCAGCAGTCGGGACAGCGAGAACACTGAAGCTTTCTTT
j_gene: TRBJ1-4; v_gene: TRBV4-3; d_gene: TRBD1; CDR3aa: CASSHVDREEEKLFF; CDR3nt: TGCGCCAGCAGCCATGTGGACAGGGAGGAGGAAAAACTGTTTTTT
j_gene: TRBJ1-6; v_gene: TRBV6-1; d_gene: TRBD1; CDR3aa: CASRDRGRNSPLHF; CDR3nt: TGTGCCAGCAGGGACAGGGGGCGGAATTCACCCCTCCACTTT
j_gene: TRBJ2-7; v_gene: TRBV6-5; d_gene: .; CDR3aa: CATYPLGGNIHEQYF; CDR3nt: TGTGCCACCTACCCTCTTGGCGGGAATATCCACGAGCAGTACTTC
j_gene: TRBJ1-5; v_gene: TRBV7-9; d_gene: TRBD1; CDR3aa: CASSLGQGAHQPQHF; CDR3nt: TGTGCCAGCAGCTTAGGTCAGGGGGCACATCAGCCCCAGCATTTT
j_gene: TRBJ2-7; v_gene: TRBV9; d_gene: TRBD1; CDR3aa: CASSVDDRGRYEQYF; CDR3nt: TGTGCCAGCAGCGTAGACGACAGGGGGAGGTACGAGCAGTACTTC
j_gene: TRBJ2-6; v_gene: TRBV29-1; d_gene: .; CDR3aa: CSVESSGELSGANVLTF; CDR3nt: TGCAGCGTTGAGAGCTCAGGGGAGTTATCTGGGGCCAACGTCCTGACTTTC
j_gene: TRBJ2-1; v_gene: TRBV5-1; d_gene: .; CDR3aa: CASAEGIGYNEQFF; CDR3nt: TGCGCCAGCGCCGAGGGCATAGGGTACAATGAGCAGTTCTTC
j_gene: TRBJ2-7; v_gene: TRBV6-5; d_gene: TRBD2; CDR3aa: CASSLAGGDYYEQYF; CDR3nt: TGTGCCAGCAGCTTAGCGGGAGGGGATTACTACGAGCAGTACTTC
j_gene: TRBJ1-2; v_gene: TRBV28; d_gene: TRBD1; CDR3aa: CASRAQGTALYGYTF; CDR3nt: TGTGCCAGCAGGGCGCAAGGGACAGCGCTTTATGGCTACACCTTC
j_gene: TRBJ2-7; v_gene: TRBV11-2; d_gene: .; CDR3aa: CASSVDSSSGYEQYF; CDR3nt: TGTGCCAGCAGCGTGGACTCGAGTTCGGGCTACGAGCAGTACTTC
j_gene: TRBJ1-2; v_gene: TRBV4-3; d_gene: .; CDR3aa: CASSQDLTIGSYGYTF; CDR3nt: TGCGCCAGCAGCCAAGATTTGACAATTGGGAGCTATGGCTACACCTTC
j_gene: TRBJ2-3; v_gene: TRBV10-1; d_gene: TRBD2; CDR3aa: CASSESPTSGGAYTQYF; CDR3nt: TGCGCCAGCAGTGAGTCACCGACTAGCGGGGGGGCATATACGCAGTATTTT